A few counts support the clone carrying this T cell receptor beta chain. These data come from a study of shared clonotypes between healthy human individuals. CD45RO-negative, CCR7-selected cells formed the naive CD8 fraction, which excluded terminally differentiated effector memory CD45RA+ cells. The data were produced by immunoSEQ multiplex PCR, yet TCRdb's version contains in-frame clones alone and is incomplete. This table has 1.5 million to 2.5 million clones, around 96% appearing once. The CDR3 sequence is 14 residues long. The ends were cut back, 4 bases at V and 0 bases at J, with 9 bases in the middle. Germline CDR1 and CDR2: SEHNR and FQNEAQ (reference sequence).

Sample: naive CD8+ T cells sorted from blood. J is TRBJ1-2 and V is TRBV7-9; D gene ambiguous. The receptor's source is a man aged 18 to 35 in good health. Written as DNA, the CDR3 is TGTGCCAGCAGCTCGGGGAGGTCTAACTATGGCTACACCTTC. The encoded protein is CASSSGRSNYGYTF. The whole variable domain, filled in from reference TRBV7-9 and TRBJ1-2, reads DTGVSQNPRHKITKRGQNVTFRCDPISEHNRLYWYRQTLGQGPEFLTYFQNEAQLEKSRLLSDRFSAERPKGSFSTLEIQRTEQGDSAMYLCASSSGRSNYGYTFGSGTRLTVV.